Following are 18 T cell receptor beta chains from one sample sequenced in a study of T cells after yellow fever vaccination. TCRdb passed the 5' RACE reads through MiXCR, listing each CDR3 protein once. The repertoire holds 150,000 or so distinct CDR3 sequences, with around 7% as singletons. Sequencing was performed on CD4+ T cells sorted from PBMCs, taken around 5 days after the first yellow fever vaccination. These receptors all come from a man aged 18 to 35 who received the YFV17D yellow fever vaccine.

This clonotype was picked up a small number of times. The V gene is TRBV30, the J gene TRBJ2-4; D is ambiguous. The CDR3 loop spans 16 amino acids. Germline loops: CDR1 GTSNPN, CDR2 SVGIG (reference sequence). Deletions cut 0 bases from V and 0 bases from J, with 12 bases between. CDR3 residues: CAWSVRADIAKNIQYF. In DNA form, the CDR3 reads TGTGCCTGGAGTGTACGGGCTGACATAGCCAAAAACATTCAGTACTTC.

This clonotype came up a few times. The J gene is TRBJ1-1, the V gene TRBV4-2; no definite D call. V was trimmed by 1 base and J by 7 bases, leaving 10 bases between them. The CDR3 is 13 amino acids. Germline loops: CDR1 LGHNA, CDR2 YNFKEQ. The CDR3 reads CASSQGESDEAFF. In DNA, the CDR3 is TGTGCCAGCAGCCAAGGGGAATCTGATGAAGCTTTCTTT.

In its sample, this clonotype was seen many times. The rearrangement links TRBV6-6 to TRBJ2-7; TRBD2 is a possible D gene (5 bases). Trimming left V 2 bases short and J 7 bases short, with 12 bases between. This CDR3 region has 13 residues. Germline CDR1 reads MNHNY; CDR2 reads SVGAGI (reference sequence). The CDR3 DNA is TGTGCCAGCAGTTACGGTATCCCGGGGGAGCAGTACGTC. This gives the protein CASSYGIPGEQYV.

This clonotype was picked up many times. This chain uses TRBV7-2 with TRBJ2-5, with D perhaps TRBD2 (6 bases). Germline V CDR1 and CDR2: SGHTA, FQGNSA. This CDR3 region has 16 residues. Trimming left V 1 base short and J 5 bases short, with 17 bases between. CDR3 sequence: CASSLEGTSSFETQYF. The CDR3 nucleotides read TGTGCCAGCAGCTTAGAGGGGACTTCGAGTTTTGAGACCCAGTACTTC.

This clonotype occurred a few times. The V call is TRBV7-9, the J call TRBJ2-1; tentatively, D is TRBD2 (6 bases). Germline V lookup: CDR1 SEHNR, CDR2 FQNEAQ (reference sequence). The CDR3 length is 11 residues. Trimming left V 5 bases short and J 15 bases short, with 14 bases between. The CDR3 sequence is CASSESTSMFF. CDR3 sequence (DNA): TGTGCCAGCAGCGAGTCGACTAGTATGTTCTTC.

This clonotype was found many times. The rearrangement uses TRBV7-2 and TRBJ1-5, with a possible D match to TRBD1 (6 bases). Germline loops: CDR1 SGHTA, CDR2 FQGNSA. Deletions cut 0 bases from V and 5 bases from J, with 8 bases between. The CDR3 extends over 14 amino acids. The CDR3: CASSLADRYQPQHF. CDR3 DNA: TGTGCCAGCAGCTTAGCGGACAGATATCAGCCCCAGCATTTT.

This clonotype was found many times. The chain carries TRBV5-1 and TRBJ2-3, with 7 bases aligning to TRBD1. V gave up 0 bases and J gave up 8 bases; unmatched junction bases: 3. There are 13 residues in the CDR3. Germline V CDR1 and CDR2: SGHRS, YFSETQ. DNA of the CDR3: TGCGCCAGCAGCTTGGAGGGGGCCGGTACGCAGTATTTT. Its translation is CASSLEGAGTQYF.

This clonotype has just a few counts. This chain uses TRBV23-1 with TRBJ2-4, with a possible D match to TRBD2 (6 bases). TRBV23-1 is an open reading frame, and its role is uncertain. The CDR3 consists of 17 residues. V lost 4 bases and J lost 7, with 23 bases in between. CDR3 amino acids: CASSRTAPSTAGNIQYF. CDR3 in DNA: TGCGCCAGCAGTCGCACCGCCCCGAGTACGGCGGGGAACATTCAGTACTTC.

Only a few counts were recorded for this clonotype. The J gene is TRBJ2-5, the V gene TRBV5-4; D possibly corresponds to TRBD2 (5 bases). CDR1 and CDR2 from the germline V gene are SGHNT and YYREEE (reference sequence). This CDR3 spans 15 amino acids. Trimming took off 4 bases at V and 5 bases at J, with 18 bases between the two ends. CDR3 nucleotides: TGTGCCAGCAGCCTACAGAGAGGGTTGAGCGAGACCCAGTACTTC. Its protein is CASSLQRGLSETQYF.

This clonotype was recorded many times. V gene TRBV12-3 or TRBV12-4 combines with J gene TRBJ2-3; weak D call: TRBD2 (6 bases). This CDR3 is built from 15 residues. V lost 7 bases, J lost 3 bases, and 17 bases lay in between. CDR3 loop: CASTPGLPGTDTQYF. The CDR3 DNA reads TGTGCCAGCACCCCGGGACTCCCAGGGACAGATACGCAGTATTTT.

The CDR3 sequence: CASSRPGTSGGRRFF. DNA of the CDR3: TGTGCCAGCAGCCGTCCCGGGACTAGCGGGGGGAGGAGGTTCTTC. This sequence joins TRBV2 and TRBJ2-1; 15 positions agree with TRBD2. Germline values: CDR1 SNHLY, CDR2 FYNNEI. This CDR3 comprises 15 residues. Unmatched junction bases numbered 12, after V lost 6 bases and J lost 15 bases.

Ten or more counts support this clonotype. The rearrangement links TRBV4-1 to TRBJ2-3; 7 bases are shared with TRBD2. CDR3 length: 14 residues. Germline assignment: CDR1 MGHRA and CDR2 YSYEKL. J gave up 3 bases and V 7 bases, and 7 bases lay outside the gene matches. Here the CDR3 DNA reads TGCGCCAGCACCACGGGGGGTCGGACAGATACGCAGTATTTT. It translates to CASTTGGRTDTQYF.

There are many counts of this clonotype. The rearrangement joins TRBV20-1 to TRBJ1-4, with a possible D match to TRBD1 (6 bases). Germline CDR1 is DFQATT and CDR2 is SNEGSKA (reference sequence). V lost 1 base, J lost 5 bases, and 11 bases lay in between. The CDR3 extends over 14 amino acids. The CDR3 bases are TGCAGTGCTAGAGTCGGTACAGGGAATGAAAAACTGTTTTTT. This codes for CSARVGTGNEKLFF.

This clonotype was recorded many times. The chain is built from TRBV20-1 and TRBJ2-5; D might be TRBD2 (5 bases). CDR1 DFQATT and CDR2 SNEGSKA come from the germline V gene (reference sequence). V lost 6 bases, J lost 5 bases, and 13 bases lay in between. CDR3 size: 12 residues. This chain's CDR3 is CSAILRGETQYF. CDR3 sequence (DNA): TGCAGTGCCATCCTTCGGGGTGAGACCCAGTACTTC.

There are many counts of this clonotype. The V gene is TRBV4-1, the J gene TRBJ1-6; D remains ambiguous. This CDR3 has 15 residues. V was clipped by 8 bases and J by 0 bases, with 11 bases between them. The germline V gene encodes CDR1 MGHRA and CDR2 YSYEKL. The CDR3 loop reads CASGLGSSYNSPLHF. The CDR3 nucleotides read TGCGCCAGCGGTCTGGGGAGCTCCTATAATTCACCCCTCCACTTT.

This clonotype was found many times. This chain connects TRBV7-9 to TRBJ2-2; D call uncertain. In germline, CDR1 is SEHNR, CDR2 FQNEAQ (reference sequence). V gave up 2 bases and J gave up 3 bases, with 4 bases separating them. This CDR3 has 13 residues. Here the CDR3 DNA reads TGTGCCAGCAGCTTAATGGACACCGGGGAGCTGTTTTTT. Translated, it gives CASSLMDTGELFF.

This chain links TRBV4-3 with TRBJ1-4; D perhaps matches TRBD1 (5 bases). Trimming left V 0 bases short and J 4 bases short, with 12 bases between. This CDR3 contains 16 residues. Germline CDR1 LGHNA, CDR2 YSLEER. Written as DNA, the CDR3 is TGCGCCAGCAGCCAAGATTTGCCAGGGCTTAATGAAAAACTGTTTTTT. It translates to CASSQDLPGLNEKLFF.

J is TRBJ2-7 and V is TRBV5-4, with D tentatively TRBD1 (5 bases). This CDR3 has 13 amino acids. Trimming removed 8 bases at V and 3 bases at J, with 15 bases between. Germline-derived CDR1 and CDR2 are SGHNT and YYREEE (reference sequence). The CDR3 coding sequence is TGTGCCAGGGGCTCTGGGGCTAGCTACGAGCAGTACGTC. The encoded protein is CARGSGASYEQYV.